This T cell receptor beta chain was observed in a study of low-dose radiotherapy and immunotherapy resistance in tumors. Study information: Once cycle 1 day 1 began, patients took oral aspirin 300 mg daily for four cycles.

TRAV and TRBV primers primed cDNA for both TCRalpha and TCRbeta. A roughly 22-cycle PCR with a constant-region primer and V-primer adapter amplified TCRs. TCRdb recomputed calls from the reads with MiXCR, one row per CDR3 protein. Of some 85,000 distinct CDR3 sequences in the sample, approximately 17% were seen once. This clonotype was recorded many times. Time point defined: before trial treatment. J was trimmed by 4 bases and V by 2 bases; bases with no gene match: 8. The CDR3 consists of 16 residues. Germline loops: CDR1 MRHNA, CDR2 SNTAGT. The chain recombines TRBV6-4 with TRBJ2-5; 9 bases agree with TRBD1. The origin of this receptor is a male donor with prostate cancer. Sequenced here: PBMCs, sampled before treatment. The CDR3 bases are TGTGCCAGCAGTGACCAGACAGGGGGACAAGGAGAGACCCAGTACTTC. This gives the protein CASSDQTGGQGETQYF.